This is a list of T cell receptor beta chains from one sample in a study of human T cells and chemical hapten exposure. From the RACE reads, TCRdb called clonotypes with MiXCR, one entry per CDR3 protein. The sample holds 30,000 to 40,000 distinct CDR3 sequences, more than 8% seen once. Sequenced here: whole blood, sampled in connection with sensitization to the hapten diphenylcyclopropenone (DPC). The receptors come from a man aged 45-65 years with alopecia areata. Some clones in this sample may be carry-over from other donors' samples. Both conserved end residues are part of each CDR3. The order of the fields is J gene, D gene, V gene, clone size, CDR3 protein, CDR3 DNA. D genes are given only for firm matches. Size is omitted from some rows. Given values are once, few, many or a class for expanded clones.

TRBJ2-5 | TRBD1 | TRBV29-1 | many | CSVVAQGAQETQYF | TGCAGCGTTGTGGCTCAGGGGGCCCAAGAGACCCAGTACTTC
TRBJ1-3 | NA | TRBV18 | many | CASSSGQTSGNTIYF | TGTGCCAGCTCATCCGGACAGACCTCTGGAAACACCATATATTTT
TRBJ1-2 | NA | TRBV4-3 | many | CASSQAPSTENYGYTF | TGCGCCAGCAGCCAAGCCCCTTCGACAGAGAACTATGGCTACACCTTC
TRBJ2-7 | TRBD2 | TRBV28 | few | CASSLAGTSAATEQYF | TGTGCCAGCAGTTTGGCCGGGACTAGCGCCGCTACGGAGCAGTACTTC
TRBJ2-5 | NA | TRBV29-1 | NA | CSVLQLETQYF | TGCAGCGTCCTCCAGCTGGAGACCCAGTACTTC
TRBJ2-1 | TRBD1 | TRBV3-1 | few | CASSQGGDRVNEQFF | TGTGCCAGCAGCCAGGGGGGGGACAGGGTAAATGAGCAGTTCTTC
TRBJ2-7 | TRBD2 | TRBV10-2 | NA | CASSVAGGPSEQYF | TGCGCCAGCAGTGTAGCGGGAGGGCCGAGCGAGCAGTACTTC
TRBJ2-2 | TRBD2 | TRBV12-3/TRBV12-4 | many | CASSSLGLAGLPNTGELFF | TGTGCCAGCAGTTCCTTAGGGCTAGCGGGACTACCGAACACCGGGGAGCTGTTTTTT
TRBJ1-2 | TRBD1 | TRBV2 | few | CASRDRTGFGGYTF | TGTGCCAGCAGGGATCGGACAGGCTTCGGAGGCTACACCTTC
TRBJ1-3 | NA | TRBV6-6 | many | CASSRPRSGNTIYF | TGTGCCAGCAGCCGGCCCCGCTCTGGAAACACCATATATTTT
TRBJ2-7 | NA | TRBV29-1 | many | CSVARDRNSYEQYF | TGCAGCGTTGCCCGGGACCGAAACTCCTACGAGCAGTACTTC
TRBJ2-1 | TRBD2 | TRBV7-2 | many | CASSDRTSGSRNEQFF | TGTGCCAGCAGCGACCGGACTAGCGGGAGTCGCAATGAGCAGTTCTTC
TRBJ1-1 | TRBD1 | TRBV6-6 | NA | CASSLGQGVRRAEAFF | TGTGCCAGCTCCCTAGGACAGGGAGTAAGGAGGGCTGAAGCTTTCTTT
TRBJ1-2 | TRBD1 | TRBV29-1 | NA | CSVTGVDYGYTF | TGCAGCGTTACAGGGGTCGATTATGGCTACACCTTC
TRBJ2-1 | NA | TRBV20-1 | few | CSWKRTYNEQFF | TGCAGCTGGAAGAGAACTTACAATGAGCAGTTCTTC
TRBJ1-1 | TRBD1 | TRBV20-1 | many | CSARAGTGAGTEAFF | TGCAGTGCTAGAGCCGGGACAGGGGCTGGCACTGAAGCTTTCTTT
TRBJ1-5 | TRBD1 | TRBV6-2/TRBV6-3 | many | CASSADRDWQPQHF | TGTGCCAGCAGCGCCGACAGGGATTGGCAGCCCCAGCATTTT
TRBJ2-5 | NA | TRBV7-8 | many | CASSHRRVQETQYF | TGTGCCAGCAGCCACCGACGGGTCCAAGAGACCCAGTACTTC
TRBJ2-7 | NA | TRBV6-2/TRBV6-3 | many | CASSVYRDTYEQYF | TGTGCCAGCAGTGTCTACAGGGACACCTACGAGCAGTACTTC
TRBJ2-1 | TRBD2 | TRBV6-6 | NA | CASRLAGENYNEQFF | TGTGCCAGCAGACTAGCGGGGGAAAATTACAATGAGCAGTTCTTC
TRBJ2-5 | NA | TRBV6-6 | NA | CASRLRGGLRETQYF | TGTGCCAGCAGGCTCCGGGGTGGTTTACGAGAGACCCAGTACTTC
TRBJ2-1 | NA | TRBV5-4 | few | CASRPGGSIYNEQFF | TGTGCCAGCAGGCCTGGAGGGTCTATTTACAATGAGCAGTTCTTC
TRBJ1-5 | NA | TRBV3-1 | NA | CASSQAPSGEQPQHF | TGTGCCAGCAGCCAAGCACCGAGCGGGGAACAGCCCCAGCATTTT
TRBJ1-5 | NA | TRBV28 | many | CASSLTQPQHF | TGTGCCAGCAGTTTGACTCAGCCCCAGCATTTT
TRBJ1-5 | NA | TRBV29-1 | many | CSVADGFLGNQPQHF | TGCAGCGTTGCGGACGGATTTCTGGGCAATCAGCCCCAGCATTTT
TRBJ2-1 | TRBD2 | TRBV10-2 | many | CASRLAGGRDEQFF | TGCGCCAGCAGACTAGCGGGAGGGCGTGATGAGCAGTTCTTC
TRBJ2-1 | NA | TRBV27 | many | CASSFAGLYEQFF | TGTGCCAGCAGTTTTGCAGGGTTGTATGAGCAGTTCTTC
TRBJ2-1 | TRBD2 | TRBV6-5 | many | CASSYSLGLAANEQFF | TGTGCCAGCAGTTACTCGTTGGGACTAGCGGCCAATGAGCAGTTCTTC
TRBJ2-1 | NA | TRBV20-1 | many | CSASPRSSSSYNEQFF | TGCAGTGCTTCCCCTCGGTCCTCAAGCTCCTACAATGAGCAGTTCTTC
TRBJ2-2 | NA | TRBV25-1 | many | CASSEWNTGELFF | TGTGCCAGCAGTGAGTGGAACACCGGGGAGCTGTTTTTT
TRBJ2-7 | NA | TRBV5-1 | few | CASSLGSGPVYEQYF | TGCGCCAGCAGCTTGGGGTCAGGACCGGTATACGAGCAGTACTTC
TRBJ2-1 | TRBD2 | TRBV10-3 | NA | CAISESGLVGNEQFF | TGTGCCATCAGTGAGTCAGGACTAGTGGGCAATGAGCAGTTCTTC
TRBJ1-2 | TRBD1 | TRBV20-1 | many | CSAPPRQGRGGDYGYTF | TGCAGTGCCCCCCCCCGACAGGGCAGAGGTGGAGACTATGGCTACACCTTC
TRBJ2-2 | TRBD2 | TRBV3-1 | NA | CASSRTLSGRTGELFF | TGTGCCAGCAGCCGAACCTTAAGCGGGAGAACCGGGGAGCTGTTTTTT
TRBJ2-7 | TRBD2 | TRBV3-1 | many | CASSQGLAGVNEQYF | TGTGCCAGCAGCCAAGGACTAGCGGGAGTTAATGAGCAGTACTTC
TRBJ2-5 | NA | TRBV20-1 | NA | CSAMHAGEETQYF | TGCAGTGCTATGCACGCCGGGGAAGAGACCCAGTACTTC
TRBJ2-5 | NA | TRBV7-2 | NA | CASSLVRDSFGTQYF | TGTGCCAGCAGCTTAGTGCGGGACTCGTTTGGGACCCAGTACTTC
TRBJ2-1 | TRBD2 | TRBV10-3 | few | CAISASGNEQFF | TGTGCCATCAGTGCTAGCGGCAATGAGCAGTTCTTC
TRBJ2-3 | NA | TRBV28 | many | CASMDDGGLSTDTQYF | TGTGCCAGCATGGACGACGGGGGACTCAGCACAGATACGCAGTATTTT
TRBJ1-2 | NA | TRBV11-2 | many | CASSLGTYGYTF | TGTGCCAGCAGCTTAGGGACCTATGGCTACACCTTC
TRBJ2-2 | TRBD2 | TRBV20-1 | few | CSAKAGGVDTGELFF | TGCAGCGCAAAAGCGGGAGGAGTGGACACCGGGGAGCTGTTTTTT
TRBJ2-1 | NA | TRBV7-2 | many | CASRLGAGVRVNEQFF | TGTGCCAGCAGATTGGGGGCGGGAGTTAGGGTCAATGAGCAGTTCTTC